The T cell receptor beta chain under discussion was sequenced for a study of blood T cell repertoires in COVID-19. Across the whole study: From the United States, Italy and Spain came samples of acute and convalescent COVID-19. T cells, B-cell-depleted T cells, or PBMCs provided the cDNA or gDNA that served as material.

In the original workflow: Quantification of nucleated cells was approximated via reference gene primer amplification. Only in-frame clones appear in the TCRdb table, and some are missing; sequencing was by immunoSEQ multiplex PCR. V, J and clone size reflect that table, while D and trimming were determined from the DNA. Here the sample spans approximately 190,000 clones, under 85% being singletons. This clone was counted a single time. The receptor was isolated from a woman aged 40-49 years with acute or convalescent COVID-19. The sequencing sample was made of peripheral blood.

The chain's CDR3 is CASSQGRGGGGYEQYF. CDR3 DNA sequence: TGCGCCAGCAGCCAAGGGCGAGGCGGGGGAGGATACGAGCAGTACTTC. The rearrangement joins TRBV4-1 to TRBJ2-7, with 7 nucleotides matching TRBD2. V lost 1 base and J lost 4; bases outside the gene matches: 10. The CDR3 consists of 16 residues. Germline CDR1 reads MGHRA; CDR2 reads YSYEKL.